The following is a T cell receptor beta chain sequence with its context. This clone's antigen is unknown. Per-base quality was not reported, and no clone a single base away is much larger than it. The data derive from a study of T cell changes during pregnancy in multiple sclerosis (dated by TCRdb to about 2019). Some background on the complete study: The study looked at changes in the T cell repertoire across pregnancy in women with multiple sclerosis.

The library was obtained by the immunoSEQ multiplex PCR assay. TCRdb took over this immuneACCESS table, retaining in-frame rearrangements with V and J assigned. Such tables are incomplete; in checked studies, under half of the missing clones stem from an unresolved V gene, and the remainder is unexplained. The sample contains about 70,000 clones, 94% of them found a single time. The ten largest clones capture less than 0.65% of the sample. A distance of 14 bases separates the germline ends of V and J, which lose 6 bases and 0 bases respectively. Including the terminal cysteine and phenylalanine, the CDR3 comprises 15 residues. Only the CDR3 DNA stays, 45 bases, in frame from base 1. From the germline V gene (reference sequence), CDR1 is LNHNV and CDR2 is YYDKDF.

The chain uses TRBV15 and TRBJ1-1, with a weak D call of TRBD1 (6 bases match). The sequences come from peripheral blood, collected in the third trimester of pregnancy. This sequence was found in a female donor with multiple sclerosis, enrolled in a pregnancy study. CDR3 reads: CATSPDSSMNTEAFF. In nucleotide form, the sequence is TGTGCCACCAGTCCGGACAGTTCGATGAACACTGAAGCTTTCTTT.